The 15 T cell receptor beta chains below come from one sample, sequenced in a study of blood T cell repertoires in COVID-19. The data were produced by immunoSEQ multiplex PCR, yet TCRdb's version contains in-frame clones alone and is incomplete. The sample yields around 120,000 clones, around 81% seen once. The sequenced sample was peripheral blood. The receptor set was obtained from a man aged 65 to 85 with acute or convalescent COVID-19.

This chain connects TRBV15 to TRBJ2-5, with 7 bases aligning to TRBD2. With V trimmed by 3 bases and J by 2 bases, 6 bases remained unmatched. There are 15 residues in the CDR3. Germline CDR1 is LNHNV and CDR2 is YYDKDF (reference sequence). In nucleotides, the CDR3 is TGTGCCACCAGCAGTGGGACTACACGGCAAGAGACCCAGTACTTC. Protein: CATSSGTTRQETQYF. Complete variable domain (other parts from reference TRBV15 and TRBJ2-5): DAMVIQNPRYQVTQFGKPVTLSCSQTLNHNVMYWYQQKSSQAPKLLFHYYDKDFNNEADTPDNFQSRRPNTSFCFLDIRSPGLGDTAMYLCATSSGTTRQETQYFGPGTRLLVL.

The rearrangement uses TRBV7-2 and TRBJ2-1; 12 bases map to TRBD2. The CDR3 loop spans 16 amino acids. In germline, CDR1 is SGHTA, CDR2 FQGNSA. V shed 5 bases, J shed 3 bases, and the junction held 5 bases outside the gene matches. CDR3 loop: CASSSSSGGGYNEQFF. In DNA, the CDR3 is TGTGCCAGCAGCAGTTCTAGCGGGGGGGGCTACAATGAGCAGTTCTTC.

V and J are TRBV7-2 and TRBJ2-3; tentative D call: TRBD2 (5 bases). The V end lost 4 bases, the J end lost 6 bases, and 11 bases lay between the germline ends. The CDR3 runs to 13 residues. Germline V gene data show CDR1 as SGHTA and CDR2 as FQGNSA. CDR3 in amino acids: CASSSGVPDTQYF. CDR3 coding DNA: TGTGCCAGCAGCTCCGGGGTACCTGATACGCAGTATTTT.

The genes are TRBV5-4 and TRBJ1-6; tentative D call: TRBD1 (6 bases). CDR1 SGHNT and CDR2 YYREEE come from the germline V gene (reference sequence). CDR3 length equals 15 residues. Trimming removed 4 bases at V and 6 bases at J, with 14 bases between. This CDR3 reads CASSQKQGPNSPLHF. CDR3 DNA sequence: TGTGCCAGCAGCCAAAAACAGGGCCCTAATTCACCCCTCCACTTT. Drawing the rest from reference TRBV5-4 and TRBJ1-6, the complete variable domain is ETGVTQSPTHLIKTRGQQVTLRCSSQSGHNTVSWYQQALGQGPQFIFQYYREEENGRGNFPPRFSGLQFPNYSSELNVNALELDDSALYLCASSQKQGPNSPLHFGNGTRLTVT.

This clone was seen a few times. V usage is TRBV7-8 and J usage is TRBJ1-4, with TRBD1 matching 7 bases. From germline, CDR1 is SGHVS and CDR2 FQNEAQ. Trimming cost V 3 bases and J 0 bases; bases outside gene matches: 13. The length of the CDR3 is 19 residues. The CDR3 loop is CASSFQTGEVSTTNEKLFF. The DNA for the CDR3 is TGTGCCAGCAGCTTTCAAACAGGGGAGGTCTCCACAACTAATGAAAAACTGTTTTTT. Full variable domain (missing parts from reference TRBV7-8 and TRBJ1-4): GAGVSQSPRYKVAKRGQDVALRCDPISGHVSLFWYQQALGQGPEFLTYFQNEAQLDKSGLPSDRFFAERPEGSVSTLKIQRTQQEDSAVYLCASSFQTGEVSTTNEKLFFGSGTQLSVL.

The CDR3 is CASSGRHLTRGQAKNIQYF. The DNA of the CDR3 is TGTGCCAGCAGCGGAAGACATCTCACGAGGGGGCAAGCCAAAAACATTCAGTACTTC. The V and J genes are TRBV5-6 and TRBJ2-4; 7 bases are a match to TRBD1. Germline V gene data show CDR1 as SGHDT and CDR2 as YYEEEE. There are 19 residues in the CDR3. The junction had 16 bases not matched to a gene; V was cut back by 4 bases and J by 0 bases.

In its sample, this clone was seen a few times. This chain links TRBV14 with TRBJ2-3, with a possible D match to TRBD1 (7 bases). CDR3 length: 14 amino acids. Trimming pared 0 bases from V and 6 bases from J, leaving 10 bases between. In germline, CDR1 is SGHDN, CDR2 FVKESK. CDR3: CASSQDRGTDTQYF. The CDR3, as DNA: TGTGCCAGCAGCCAAGACAGGGGGACTGATACGCAGTATTTT.

J is TRBJ1-2 and V is TRBV28, with 9 bases that match TRBD1. From germline, CDR1 is MDHEN and CDR2 SYDVKM. CDR3 size: 14 residues. Unmatched junction bases numbered 8, after V lost 5 bases and J lost 7 bases. The CDR3 loop is CASSTPGQGVGYTF. The CDR3 DNA sequence: TGTGCCAGCAGTACCCCGGGACAGGGAGTTGGCTACACCTTC.

The chain joins TRBV6-2 or TRBV6-3 to TRBJ2-7, with D tentatively TRBD2 (6 bases). The germline CDR1 and CDR2 sequences are MNHEY and SVGEGT. The CDR3 has 14 amino acids. Between the trimmed V and J ends, which lost 5 bases and 3 bases, there was a span of 14 bases. For the CDR3, the DNA is TGTGCCAGCAGTCATAGGACGGGGGACTACGAGCAGTACTTC. It yields the protein CASSHRTGDYEQYF.

The CDR3 DNA is TGTGCTAGTGGTCCGGGACAGTCTAACTCTGGGGCCAACGTCCTGACTTTC. Translated, it gives CASGPGQSNSGANVLTF. The chain recombines TRBV12-5 with TRBJ2-6, with 7 bases identical to TRBD1. The V gene's germline CDR1 is LGHNT and CDR2 FRNRAP. The CDR3 length is 17 residues. V lost 5 bases to trimming and J lost 0 bases; unmatched junction nucleotides: 7.

The chain couples TRBV7-3 to TRBJ1-2; D is unresolved. The CDR3 is 14 amino acids. The ends were cut back, 1 base at V and 4 bases at J, with 10 bases in the middle. From germline, CDR1 is SGHTA and CDR2 FQGTGA. CDR3 coding DNA: TGTGCCAGCAGCTTAAATGGTGCAGGCTATGGCTACACCTTC. It translates to CASSLNGAGYGYTF.

The V call is TRBV5-1, the J call TRBJ1-1; 8 nucleotides agree with TRBD1. CDR1 and CDR2 (germline): SGHRS, YFSETQ. The CDR3 runs 15 residues. Germline trimming cut 3 bases from V and 1 base from J; bases unmatched to any gene: 5. CDR3 nucleotide sequence: TGCGCCAGCAGCTCGAAGGGACAGGCGAACACTGAAGCTTTCTTT. Translation gives CASSSKGQANTEAFF.

This clone was counted a few times. The chain employs TRBV6-5 and TRBJ1-2, with D possibly being TRBD1 (6 bases). CDR3 length equals 16 residues. V lost 0 bases and J lost 4, with 15 bases in between. CDR1 MNHEY and CDR2 SVGAGI come from the germline V gene. CDR3 DNA sequence: TGTGCCAGCAGTTACTCGCGTACAGGGTTTGGCTATGGCTACACCTTC. Amino acids: CASSYSRTGFGYGYTF.

For the CDR3, the DNA is TGTGCCACCAGTGACCCTACTAGCGGGGGTTACAATGAGCAGTTCTTC. Translated, it gives CATSDPTSGGYNEQFF. The rearrangement links TRBV24-1 to TRBJ2-1; 11 positions agree with TRBD2. Trimming cost V 4 bases and J 4 bases; bases outside gene matches: 5. The CDR3 runs 16 residues. The germline CDR1 and CDR2 sequences are KGHDR and SFDVKD.

V is TRBV7-8 and J is TRBJ1-4; D is unclear. Germline CDR1 SGHVS, CDR2 FQNEAQ. The length of the CDR3 is 14 residues. V lost 1 base, J lost 8 bases, and 11 bases lay in between. This CDR3 is CASSLGGGGEKLFF. The DNA of the CDR3 is TGTGCCAGCAGCTTAGGGGGAGGAGGCGAAAAACTGTTTTTT.